A selection of T cell receptor beta chains follows, all from one sample in a study of a mutant IDH1 vaccine in newly diagnosed glioma. These receptors have no identified antigens. Repertoires were generated with immunoSEQ multiplex PCR, while TCRdb's copy carries only in-frame clones and drops some. Of about 40,000 clones listed, approximately 90% are singletons. The source was PBMCs, collected from a glioma patient whose treatment included an IDH1 peptide vaccine. The receptors shown here come from a man in his forties or fifties with glioma. Both conserved end residues are part of each CDR3. D genes are given only for firm matches. Only part of the rows carry a size: once, few, many, or a class if the clone is expanded.

V	D	size	J	CDR3	DNA
TRBV14	.	.	TRBJ1-3	CASSQDRFSGNTIYF	TGTGCCAGCAGCCAGGACAGATTCTCTGGAAACACCATATATTTT
TRBV11-3	.	.	TRBJ1-1	CASSPPGWNSEAFF	TGTGCCAGCAGCCCCCCTGGCTGGAATTCTGAAGCTTTCTTT
TRBV29-1	.	.	TRBJ1-1	CSVYVDRAEAFF	TGCAGCGTTTACGTGGATCGGGCTGAAGCTTTCTTT
TRBV4-3	.	.	TRBJ1-5	CASSQDVGGRNQPQHF	TGCGCCAGCAGCCAAGATGTGGGGGGTCGCAATCAGCCCCAGCATTTT
TRBV28	TRBD2	.	TRBJ2-7	CASSLAGGTYEQYF	TGTGCCAGCAGTCTAGCGGGAGGGACGTACGAGCAGTACTTC
TRBV10-1	TRBD2	.	TRBJ2-1	CASSESEAGAYNEQFF	TGCGCCAGCAGTGAGTCAGAAGCGGGAGCCTACAATGAGCAGTTCTTC
TRBV19	.	.	TRBJ2-2	CASSVIRPGPGELFF	TGTGCCAGTAGTGTTATCCGCCCAGGGCCCGGGGAGCTGTTTTTT
TRBV9	TRBD1	.	TRBJ1-5	CASSVGQGSNQPQHF	TGTGCCAGCAGCGTGGGACAGGGGAGTAATCAGCCCCAGCATTTT
TRBV2	TRBD2	medium-sized	TRBJ2-7	CASKLAGAYEQYF	TGTGCCAGCAAACTAGCGGGGGCCTACGAGCAGTACTTC
TRBV28	.	.	TRBJ2-7	CASSPHAGVSYEQYF	TGTGCCAGCAGTCCGCATGCAGGGGTCTCCTACGAGCAGTACTTC
TRBV25-1	TRBD2	.	TRBJ2-7	CATSGSLAGTYEQYF	TGTGCCACCTCAGGGTCACTAGCGGGGACCTACGAGCAGTACTTC
TRBV25-1	.	.	TRBJ2-7	CASSRQTQPSYEQYF	TGTGCCAGCAGTCGACAGACCCAGCCCAGCTACGAGCAGTACTTC
TRBV5-4	.	.	TRBJ2-6	CASSSRRSGANVLTF	TGTGCCAGCAGCTCCCGCCGCTCTGGGGCCAACGTCCTGACTTTC
TRBV7-2	.	.	TRBJ1-3	CASSLNSGNTIYF	TGTGCCAGCAGCTTAAACTCTGGAAACACCATATATTTT
TRBV30	.	.	TRBJ2-7	CAWSEGAYEQYF	TGTGCCTGGAGTGAAGGTGCGTACGAGCAGTACTTC
TRBV7-2	.	.	TRBJ2-1	CASRSDMWEQFF	TGTGCCAGCAGATCAGACATGTGGGAGCAGTTCTTC
TRBV2	TRBD2	once	TRBJ2-5	CASSEVGTSTETQYF	TGTGCCAGCAGTGAAGTTGGGACTAGCACCGAGACCCAGTACTTC
TRBV18	TRBD2	.	TRBJ2-1	CASSPLSGSGNEQFF	TGTGCCAGCTCACCACTCAGCGGGAGTGGTAATGAGCAGTTCTTC
TRBV2	.	.	TRBJ2-1	CASSESFVSNEQFF	TGTGCCAGCAGTGAAAGTTTTGTCAGCAATGAGCAGTTCTTC
TRBV5-5	TRBD1	.	TRBJ1-1	CASNRAGGGTEAFF	TGTGCCAGCAACAGGGCAGGGGGCGGCACTGAAGCTTTCTTT
TRBV5-4	.	.	TRBJ1-1	CASSTGTENTEAFF	TGTGCCAGCAGCACCGGGACGGAGAACACTGAAGCTTTCTTT
TRBV7-9	.	.	TRBJ2-3	CASSVFQTSTDTQYF	TGTGCCAGCAGCGTATTCCAAACTAGCACAGATACGCAGTATTTT
TRBV14	.	.	TRBJ1-4	CASSTGPEREKLFF	TGTGCCAGCAGTACCGGGCCGGAGAGGGAAAAACTGTTTTTT